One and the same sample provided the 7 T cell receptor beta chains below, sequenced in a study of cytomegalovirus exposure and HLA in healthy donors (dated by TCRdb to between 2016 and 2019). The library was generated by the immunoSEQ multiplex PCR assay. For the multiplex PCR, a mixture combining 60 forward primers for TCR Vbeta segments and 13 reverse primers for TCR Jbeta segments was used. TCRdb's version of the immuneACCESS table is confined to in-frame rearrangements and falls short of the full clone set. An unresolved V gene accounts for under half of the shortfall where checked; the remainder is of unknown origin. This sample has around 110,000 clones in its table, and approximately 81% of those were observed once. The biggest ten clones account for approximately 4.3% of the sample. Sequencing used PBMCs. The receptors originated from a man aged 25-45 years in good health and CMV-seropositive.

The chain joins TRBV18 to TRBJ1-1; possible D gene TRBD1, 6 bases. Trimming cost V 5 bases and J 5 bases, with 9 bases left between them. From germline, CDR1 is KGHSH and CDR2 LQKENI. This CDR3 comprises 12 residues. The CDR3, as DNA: TGTGCCAGCTCATCGGGACAAACTGAAGCTTTCTTT. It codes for CASSSGQTEAFF.

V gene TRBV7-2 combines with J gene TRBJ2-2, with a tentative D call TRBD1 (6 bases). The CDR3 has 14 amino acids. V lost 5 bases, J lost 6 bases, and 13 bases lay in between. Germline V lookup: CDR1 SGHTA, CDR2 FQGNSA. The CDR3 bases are TGTGCCAGCAGCCAGGGGTACAGGTCCGGGGAGCTGTTTTTT. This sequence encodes CASSQGYRSGELFF.

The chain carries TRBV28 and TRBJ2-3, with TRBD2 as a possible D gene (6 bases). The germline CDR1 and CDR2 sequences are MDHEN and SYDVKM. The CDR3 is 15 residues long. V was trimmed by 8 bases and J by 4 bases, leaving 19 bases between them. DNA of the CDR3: TGTGCCAGCTGCCTAGTCGCGGGGCCCGCAGATACGCAGTATTTT. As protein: CASCLVAGPADTQYF.

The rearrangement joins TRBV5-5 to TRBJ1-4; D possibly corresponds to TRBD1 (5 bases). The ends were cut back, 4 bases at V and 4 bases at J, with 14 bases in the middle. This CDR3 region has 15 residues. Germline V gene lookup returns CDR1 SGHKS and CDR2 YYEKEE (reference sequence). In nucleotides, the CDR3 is TGTGCCAGCAGCCCACGGCAGGGCCTTAATGAAAAACTGTTTTTT. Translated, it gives CASSPRQGLNEKLFF.

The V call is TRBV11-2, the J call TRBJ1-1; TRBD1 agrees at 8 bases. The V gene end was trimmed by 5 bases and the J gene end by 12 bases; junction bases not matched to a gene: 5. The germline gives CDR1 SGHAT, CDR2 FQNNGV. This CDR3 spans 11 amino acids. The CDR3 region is CASSLGQGPFF. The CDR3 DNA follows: TGTGCCAGCAGCCTAGGACAGGGACCTTTCTTT.

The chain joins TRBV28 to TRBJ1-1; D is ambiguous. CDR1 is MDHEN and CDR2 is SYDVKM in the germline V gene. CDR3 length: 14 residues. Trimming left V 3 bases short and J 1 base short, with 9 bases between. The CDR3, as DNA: TGTGCCAGCAGTTTTCTTGTCGGGAACACTGAAGCTTTCTTT. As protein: CASSFLVGNTEAFF.

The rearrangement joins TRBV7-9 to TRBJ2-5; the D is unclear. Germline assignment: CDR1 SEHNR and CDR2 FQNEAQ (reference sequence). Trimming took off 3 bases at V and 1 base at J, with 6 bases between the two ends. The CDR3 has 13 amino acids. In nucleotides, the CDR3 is TGTGCCAGCAGCTTTCAGATCCAAGAGACCCAGTACTTC. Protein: CASSFQIQETQYF.